This TCR beta chain was identified during a study of blood T cell repertoires in COVID-19. Participant-given clinical history determined each cohort assignment. Cohort 3 recovery required two negative PCRs, clearance, or symptom resolution. V dropped 2 bases and J dropped 2; count of bases not matched to a gene: 4. Germline values: CDR1 MNHEY, CDR2 SVGEGT. The CDR3 consists of 15 residues. Some clones are missing from TCRdb's copy, which holds only in-frame ones; the method was immunoSEQ multiplex PCR. The profile shows about 270,000 clones, approximately 86% of them singletons. This clone was counted once.

This sequence joins TRBV6-2 or TRBV6-3 and TRBJ2-3; 7 bases align to TRBD2. The receptor was derived from a woman under 30 who had recovered from COVID-19. The sequencing input was PBMCs or T cells enriched from blood (not recorded which). DNA of the CDR3: TGTGCCAGCAGTTACGGCCGGGACTACACAGATACGCAGTATTTT. Protein: CASSYGRDYTDTQYF.